These 25 T cell receptor beta chains share one sample of origin, sequenced in a study of cytotoxic CD8 clonotypes in ibrutinib-treated CLL. Assay: immunoSEQ multiplex PCR; the TCRdb copy retains only in-frame clones and omits some. This sample yields approximately 150,000 clones, of which approximately 84% are seen a single time; 3.5% to 5.5% belongs to the top ten. The input for sequencing was PBMCs, taken after 24 months of ibrutinib treatment. Receptors originate from a human donor with chronic lymphocytic leukemia.

This sequence joins TRBV5-4 and TRBJ1-1; 12 positions agree with TRBD1. CDR1 and CDR2 (germline): SGHNT, YYREEE (reference sequence). V shed 2 bases, J shed 7 bases, and the junction held 9 bases outside the gene matches. The CDR3 sequence is 16 residues long. The CDR3 DNA reads as TGTGCCAGCAGCTTCGGCGGGGACAGGGGGCTTAATGAAGCTTTCTTT. Translation: CASSFGGDRGLNEAFF.

This chain joins TRBV9 and TRBJ2-7; D unresolved. V shed 0 bases and J shed 3 bases, with 16 bases lying between them. The CDR3 runs 16 residues. Germline V lookup: CDR1 SGDLS, CDR2 YYNGEE. In DNA, the CDR3 is TGTGCCAGCAGCGTAGGATTCGTGATGGGTGTCTACGAGCAGTACTTC. Translation: CASSVGFVMGVYEQYF. Filled out from reference TRBV9 and TRBJ2-7, the complete variable domain reads DSGVTQTPKHLITATGQRVTLRCSPRSGDLSVYWYQQSLDQGLQFLIQYYNGEERAKGNILERFSAQQFPDLHSELNLSSLELGDSALYFCASSVGFVMGVYEQYFGPGTRLTVT.

The chain employs TRBV5-4 and TRBJ2-7; TRBD1 agrees at 9 bases. Germline values: CDR1 SGHNT, CDR2 YYREEE (reference sequence). This CDR3 spans 15 amino acids. The ends lost 0 bases at V and 4 bases at J; junction bases unmatched: 5. The CDR3 protein is CASSLGGQGSYEQYF. The CDR3 DNA follows: TGTGCCAGCAGCTTGGGGGGACAGGGCTCGTACGAGCAGTACTTC.

The J gene is TRBJ1-3, the V gene TRBV9; 10 nucleotides line up with TRBD1. CDR1 SGDLS and CDR2 YYNGEE come from the germline V gene. V was clipped by 0 bases and J by 0 bases; unmatched bases: 6. The CDR3 has 18 residues. For the CDR3, the DNA is TGTGCCAGCAGCGTAGTGGGGGGACAGGGGAGCTCTGGAAACACCATATATTTT. Residues: CASSVVGGQGSSGNTIYF.

The chain combines TRBV9 with TRBJ2-6, with 10 bases lining up with TRBD2. The CDR3 consists of 18 residues. The germline CDR1 and CDR2 sequences are SGDLS and YYNGEE. With 0 bases clipped from V and 0 bases from J, the junction kept 3 bases outside the gene matches. CDR3 nucleotides: TGTGCCAGCAGCGTAGTAGGGACTAGCGCCTCTGGGGCCAACGTCCTGACTTTC. This translates into CASSVVGTSASGANVLTF.

The V and J genes are TRBV4-1 and TRBJ2-3, with TRBD2 as a possible D gene (6 bases). Trimming pared 4 bases from V and 2 bases from J, leaving 13 bases between. This CDR3 has 15 amino acids. Germline lookup yields CDR1 MGHRA and CDR2 YSYEKL. CDR3: CASSPGGYLTDTQYF. CDR3 coding DNA: TGCGCCAGCAGCCCCGGGGGATACCTCACAGATACGCAGTATTTT.

This chain links TRBV4-1 with TRBJ1-5; no clear D gene. The CDR3 extends over 15 amino acids. V lost 1 base and J lost 0, with 7 bases in between. Germline V gene data show CDR1 as MGHRA and CDR2 as YSYEKL. The CDR3 spells CASSQARNSNQPQHF. For the CDR3, the DNA is TGCGCCAGCAGCCAAGCGAGGAATAGCAATCAGCCCCAGCATTTT.

V is TRBV7-9 and J is TRBJ2-1; 10 bases fit TRBD1. This CDR3 spans 16 amino acids. Germline V gene lookup returns CDR1 SEHNR and CDR2 FQNEAQ (reference sequence). The junction had 2 bases not matched to a gene; V was cut back by 1 base and J by 2 bases. As DNA, the CDR3 is TGTGCCAGCAGCTTAGGGGGACAGGGGACCTACAATGAGCAGTTCTTC. As protein: CASSLGGQGTYNEQFF.

The J gene is TRBJ1-3, the V gene TRBV18, with a possible D match to TRBD1 (5 bases). The germline V gene has CDR1 KGHSH and CDR2 LQKENI. CDR3 length: 15 residues. Trimming pared 0 bases from V and 4 bases from J, leaving 10 bases between. This chain's CDR3 is CASSPPDGAGNTIYF. The CDR3 region has the DNA TGTGCCAGCTCACCACCGGATGGGGCGGGAAACACCATATATTTT.

The V gene is TRBV5-1, the J gene TRBJ1-5; no clear D. This CDR3 is 12 amino acids long. The germline gives CDR1 SGHRS, CDR2 YFSETQ. V gave up 4 bases and J gave up 15 bases, with 17 bases separating them. The chain's CDR3 is CASSQAGREWHF. CDR3 in DNA: TGCGCCAGCAGCCAGGCCGGGAGGGAGTGGCATTTT.

V and J are TRBV4-2 and TRBJ2-2; D not certain. The CDR3 has 16 residues. Germline lookup yields CDR1 LGHNA and CDR2 YNFKEQ. Trimming left V 2 bases short and J 0 bases short, with 10 bases between. CDR3 sequence (DNA): TGTGCCAGCAGCCAACCCCCGGGCGCGAACACCGGGGAGCTGTTTTTT. Protein product: CASSQPPGANTGELFF.

The chain joins TRBV9 to TRBJ2-1; D is undetermined. Trimming left V 3 bases short and J 12 bases short, with 22 bases between. CDR1 and CDR2 (germline): SGDLS, YYNGEE. The CDR3 is 15 residues long. The DNA for the CDR3 is TGTGCCAGCAGCGACGCCACGAAGCGAACCGACGGGCAGTTCTTC. It specifies CASSDATKRTDGQFF.

V gene TRBV11-3 combines with J gene TRBJ2-7, with TRBD1 as a possible D gene (5 bases). The CDR3 loop spans 14 amino acids. The germline gives CDR1 SGHNT, CDR2 YENEEA. V dropped 0 bases and J dropped 1 base, with 7 bases sitting between them. In DNA form, the CDR3 reads TGTGCCAGCAGCTTAGATGCAGGGTCCTACGAGCAGTACTTC. Its protein is CASSLDAGSYEQYF.

The V gene is TRBV29-1, the J gene TRBJ1-2; 9 bases fit TRBD1. Germline-derived CDR1 and CDR2 are SQVTM and ANQGSEA. After removal of 4 bases from V and 1 base from J, the junction contained 7 bases not matched to a gene. This CDR3 spans 15 amino acids. CDR3 in DNA: TGCAGCGTTGGAGGACAGGGGTCCTATAACTATGGCTACACCTTC. It encodes CSVGGQGSYNYGYTF. Variable domain in full (rest from reference TRBV29-1 and TRBJ1-2): SAVISQKPSRDICQRGTSLTIQCQVDSQVTMMFWYRQQPGQSLTLIATANQGSEATYESGFVIDKFPISRPNLTFSTLTVSNMSPEDSSIYLCSVGGQGSYNYGYTFGSGTRLTVV.

The chain links TRBV6-5 to TRBJ1-1; TRBD1 agrees at 8 bases. The ends lost 2 bases at V and 6 bases at J; junction bases unmatched: 5. The length of the CDR3 is 14 residues. CDR1 is MNHEY and CDR2 is SVGAGI in the germline V gene. The CDR3 sequence is CASSYDRGVPEAFF. CDR3 DNA: TGTGCCAGCAGTTACGACAGGGGAGTTCCTGAAGCTTTCTTT.

The CDR3 reads CSGGGYTF. The CDR3, as DNA: TGCTCCGGGGGCGGCTACACCTTC. This chain connects TRBV29-1 to TRBJ1-2; possible D gene TRBD1, 6 bases. In germline, CDR1 is SQVTM, CDR2 ANQGSEA. This CDR3 is built from 8 residues.

The V and J genes are TRBV6-1 and TRBJ2-3; 10 positions agree with TRBD2. Germline V lookup: CDR1 MNHNS, CDR2 SASEGT. CDR3 length: 16 amino acids. Trimming took 4 bases from V and 5 from J; bases not matched to a gene: 9. The CDR3 reads CASSVLLAGVRDTQYF. The CDR3, as DNA: TGTGCCAGCAGTGTACTCCTAGCGGGGGTGCGAGATACGCAGTATTTT.

This sequence joins TRBV20-1 and TRBJ2-3; D not certain. Germline assignment: CDR1 DFQATT and CDR2 SNEGSKA (reference sequence). This CDR3 is 11 amino acids long. V dropped 0 bases and J dropped 7 bases, with 5 bases sitting between them. CDR3 in amino acids: CSARDGNTQYF. CDR3 DNA sequence: TGCAGTGCTAGAGATGGAAATACGCAGTATTTT.

This chain links TRBV7-3 with TRBJ2-1; 8 bases fit TRBD2. CDR1 and CDR2 from the germline V gene are SGHTA and FQGTGA. This CDR3 contains 15 residues. The ends lost 2 bases at V and 5 bases at J; junction bases unmatched: 5. The CDR3 bases are TGTGCCAGCAGCTTATTACTAGCGGCTAACAATGAGCAGTTCTTC. This codes for CASSLLLAANNEQFF.

This clone was observed a few times. The rearrangement links TRBV5-4 to TRBJ2-2; 8 nucleotides line up with TRBD1. CDR1 is SGHNT and CDR2 is YYREEE in the germline V gene (reference sequence). The CDR3 is made up of 15 amino acids. V lost 4 bases and J lost 0; bases outside the gene matches: 2. CDR3 protein: CASSRGQANTGELFF. The CDR3 region has the DNA TGTGCCAGCAGCCGGGGACAGGCGAACACCGGGGAGCTGTTTTTT.

V usage is TRBV28 and J usage is TRBJ2-7; 9 bases align to TRBD1. CDR1 and CDR2 (germline): MDHEN, SYDVKM. This CDR3 has 14 residues. J lost 8 bases, V lost 4 bases, and 9 bases had no gene match. CDR3 DNA sequence: TGTGCCAGCAGTTCCTTCGGGACAGGGACCCAGCAGTACTTC. As protein: CASSSFGTGTQQYF.

This clone was seen just once. The chain is built from TRBV19 and TRBJ1-1; no clear D. The germline V gene encodes CDR1 LNHDA and CDR2 SQIVND (reference sequence). Trimming cost V 2 bases and J 2 bases, with 12 bases left between them. This CDR3 region has 15 residues. The CDR3 loop is CASSIRKQVNTEAFF. The CDR3 DNA sequence: TGTGCCAGTAGTATAAGGAAGCAGGTAAACACTGAAGCTTTCTTT.

V usage is TRBV7-2 and J usage is TRBJ2-2, with 8 bases that match TRBD2. The germline V gene encodes CDR1 SGHTA and CDR2 FQGNSA. CDR3 length: 15 amino acids. V gave up 5 bases and J gave up 7 bases; unmatched junction bases: 9. The CDR3 nucleotides read TGTGCCAGCAGCCCAATTCCGGGAGGGAACGGGGAGCTGTTTTTT. This gives the protein CASSPIPGGNGELFF.

CDR3 protein: CASSPRRGGRSTDTQYF. The CDR3 DNA follows: TGTGCCAGCAGCCCCCGGCGGGGGGGCCGTAGCACAGATACGCAGTATTTT. The chain combines TRBV4-2 with TRBJ2-3, with 9 bases that match TRBD2. CDR1 LGHNA and CDR2 YNFKEQ come from the germline V gene. The CDR3 extends over 17 amino acids. The V gene end was trimmed by 4 bases and the J gene end by 0 bases; junction bases not matched to a gene: 8.

CDR3: CASSRTGRRNYGYTF. The CDR3 DNA reads as TGTGCCAGCAGTAGGACAGGGCGGCGAAACTATGGCTACACCTTC. This chain joins TRBV6-5 and TRBJ1-2, with TRBD1 matching 8 bases. The CDR3 runs 15 residues. V was clipped by 5 bases and J by 2 bases; unmatched bases: 7. Germline V CDR1 and CDR2: MNHEY, SVGAGI.